Below, 25 T cell receptor beta chains from the same sample are listed, as sequenced in a study of cytomegalovirus exposure and HLA in healthy donors. The PCR made use of 60 Vbeta and 13 Jbeta primers. Produced via immunoSEQ multiplex PCR; TCRdb's table is partial and in-frame only. The data hold some 190,000 clones, with roughly 80% observed a single time. The material sequenced was PBMCs. The receptors stem from a woman in her twenties or thirties in good health and CMV-seropositive.

The genes are TRBV4-3 and TRBJ1-1, with D uncertain. The V end was cut by 8 bases, the J end by 7 bases, with 23 bases between. The CDR3 extends over 15 amino acids. In germline, CDR1 is LGHNA, CDR2 YSLEER. CDR3 DNA sequence: TGCGCCAGCGGTGGACTGCGGGCCGGGATAAATGAAGCTTTCTTT. Residues: CASGGLRAGINEAFF.

The rearrangement uses TRBV27 and TRBJ1-5; 10 bases map to TRBD1. This CDR3 is built from 18 residues. With 3 bases clipped from V and 4 bases from J, the junction kept 12 bases outside the gene matches. The germline CDR1 and CDR2 sequences are MNHEY and SMNVEV (reference sequence). As DNA, the CDR3 is TGTGCCAGCAGTTTCGCGACAGGGGGCGCGAAATGGAATCAGCCCCAGCATTTT. Its protein product is CASSFATGGAKWNQPQHF.

The gene calls are TRBV5-1 and TRBJ2-3, with D tentatively TRBD2 (5 bases). The germline V and J ends were trimmed by 5 bases and 4 bases, with 11 bases remaining between them. CDR3 length: 13 residues. In germline, CDR1 is SGHRS, CDR2 YFSETQ. CDR3 region: CASRADSADTQYF. DNA of the CDR3: TGCGCCAGCAGAGCAGATAGCGCAGATACGCAGTATTTT.

The chain is built from TRBV9 and TRBJ1-6; D gene uncertain. The CDR3 length is 14 residues. Trimming took 0 bases from V and 9 from J, leaving 10 bases between them. Germline V lookup: CDR1 SGDLS, CDR2 YYNGEE. This chain's CDR3 is CASSVAGGSSPLHF. CDR3 nucleotide sequence: TGTGCCAGCAGCGTAGCTGGAGGGAGTTCACCCCTCCACTTT.

This chain joins TRBV6-6 and TRBJ1-4, with a weak D call TRBD1 (5 bases). Trimming removed 7 bases from V and 8 bases from J, with 17 bases in between. The CDR3 consists of 14 residues. The germline gives CDR1 MNHNY, CDR2 SVGAGI (reference sequence). The CDR3 bases are TGTGCCAGCACCAAAAGGGGAATCGTCGAAAAACTGTTTTTT. It codes for CASTKRGIVEKLFF.

This sequence joins TRBV7-2 and TRBJ2-1; 8 positions match TRBD2. CDR1 SGHTA and CDR2 FQGNSA come from the germline V gene. The CDR3 sequence is 16 residues long. The V and J ends lost 1 base and 7 bases, in that order; junction bases with no gene match: 9. The CDR3 sequence: CASSLVGGGRFNEQFF. Here the CDR3 DNA reads TGTGCCAGCAGCTTAGTCGGGGGGGGCAGATTTAATGAGCAGTTCTTC. Complete variable domain (other parts from reference TRBV7-2 and TRBJ2-1): GAGVSQSPSNKVTEKGKDVELRCDPISGHTALYWYRQSLGQGLEFLIYFQGNSAPDKSGLPSDRFSAERTGGSVSTLTIQRTQQEDSAVYLCASSLVGGGRFNEQFFGPGTRLTVL.

This clone was picked up a small number of times. The CDR3 is CASSVRGTSGGRTETQYF. DNA of the CDR3: TGTGCCAGCAGCGTCCGGGGGACTAGCGGGGGGAGGACAGAGACCCAGTACTTC. This rearrangement joins TRBV9 to TRBJ2-5, with TRBD2 identical over 15 bases. Germline lookup yields CDR1 SGDLS and CDR2 YYNGEE. This CDR3 is built from 18 residues. The ends lost 2 bases at V and 4 bases at J; junction bases unmatched: 9.

The V gene is TRBV5-1, the J gene TRBJ1-2; D remains ambiguous. Germline V gene data show CDR1 as SGHRS and CDR2 as YFSETQ. This CDR3 region has 14 residues. Trimming shortened V by 4 bases and J by 1 base, and 11 bases separated the two germline ends. Here the CDR3 reads CASSGEISNYGYTF. The CDR3 DNA reads as TGCGCCAGCAGCGGGGAGATCAGTAACTATGGCTACACCTTC. Supplemented by reference TRBV5-1 and TRBJ1-2, the full variable domain reads KAGVTQTPRYLIKTRGQQVTLSCSPISGHRSVSWYQQTPGQGLQFLFEYFSETQRNKGNFPGRFSGRQFSNSRSEMNVSTLELGDSALYLCASSGEISNYGYTFGSGTRLTVV.

The chain employs TRBV5-1 and TRBJ2-2; D is unresolved. CDR1 and CDR2 from the germline V gene are SGHRS and YFSETQ. This CDR3 is 14 amino acids long. The germline V and J ends were trimmed by 0 bases and 0 bases, with 3 bases remaining between them. The CDR3 region is CASSLGPNTGELFF. Here the CDR3 DNA reads TGCGCCAGCAGCTTGGGGCCGAACACCGGGGAGCTGTTTTTT.

V is TRBV7-9 and J is TRBJ2-7; D call uncertain. The V gene lost 5 bases and the J gene lost 6 bases, with 11 bases spanning the gap. The CDR3 covers 12 residues. Germline V CDR1 and CDR2: SEHNR, FQNEAQ (reference sequence). This chain's CDR3 is CASSGIWAEQYF. For the CDR3, the DNA is TGTGCCAGCAGCGGAATTTGGGCCGAGCAGTACTTC.

This clone occurred a few times. This chain uses TRBV30 with TRBJ1-2; no clear D. The germline V and J ends were trimmed by 1 base and 7 bases, with 10 bases remaining between them. The CDR3 has 12 residues. The germline gives CDR1 GTSNPN, CDR2 SVGIG (reference sequence). CDR3: CAWSAQSGGYTF. CDR3 in DNA: TGTGCCTGGAGTGCCCAATCAGGTGGCTACACCTTC.

This clone was observed a few times. The gene calls are TRBV7-9 and TRBJ2-3; D remains ambiguous. CDR1 SEHNR and CDR2 FQNEAQ come from the germline V gene (reference sequence). V gave up 4 bases and J gave up 6 bases, with 5 bases separating them. CDR3 length equals 11 residues. CDR3 in DNA: TGTGCCAGCAGCTATCAGGATACGCAGTATTTT. Its protein is CASSYQDTQYF.

In this sample, this clone turned up a few times. The gene calls are TRBV14 and TRBJ1-1; possible D gene TRBD1, 6 bases. Trimming left V 1 base short and J 11 bases short, with 20 bases between. This CDR3 is built from 15 residues. CDR1 is SGHDN and CDR2 is FVKESK in the germline V gene. CDR3 DNA sequence: TGTGCCAGCAGCCAAGCGGGGGGCATTAACGCAATCGCTTTCTTT. This translates into CASSQAGGINAIAFF.

The V call is TRBV6-1, the J call TRBJ1-4; no definite D call. The CDR3 is 12 amino acids. Germline lookup yields CDR1 MNHNS and CDR2 SASEGT. V lost 3 bases, J lost 12 bases, and 11 bases lay in between. In DNA form, the CDR3 reads TGTGCCAGCAGTGATTGGCAGTTTGAACTGTTTTTT. It yields the protein CASSDWQFELFF.

J is TRBJ2-5 and V is TRBV4-2; 14 bases align to TRBD2. Per germline, CDR1 LGHNA and CDR2 YNFKEQ. V lost 4 bases, J lost 1 base, and 2 bases stayed unmatched. This CDR3 is 16 amino acids long. The CDR3 DNA is TGTGCCAGCAGCCGGACTAGCGGGGGGACCCAAGAGACCCAGTACTTC. Residues: CASSRTSGGTQETQYF.

This chain links TRBV6-1 with TRBJ2-7; 12 bases map to TRBD2. This CDR3 spans 17 amino acids. Germline CDR1 reads MNHNS; CDR2 reads SASEGT. Germline trimming cut 0 bases from V and 2 bases from J; bases unmatched to any gene: 5. The CDR3 coding sequence is TGTGCCAGCAGTGAAGCCCCCCTAGCGGGAGGGCCCTACGAGCAGTACTTC. This encodes CASSEAPLAGGPYEQYF.

The chain uses TRBV28 and TRBJ2-7; TRBD1 might be the D (5 bases). V was pared by 5 bases and J by 4 bases, with 12 bases between. The CDR3 runs 13 residues. Germline V gene data show CDR1 as MDHEN and CDR2 as SYDVKM. In nucleotides, the CDR3 is TGTGCCAGCAGTCCAGGGATTCCTTACGAGCAGTACTTC. Its translation is CASSPGIPYEQYF. Full variable domain (outside the CDR3, taken from reference TRBV28 and TRBJ2-7): DVKVTQSSRYLVKRTGEKVFLECVQDMDHENMFWYRQDPGLGLRLIYFSYDVKMKEKGDIPEGYSVSREKKERFSLILESASTNQTSMYLCASSPGIPYEQYFGPGTRLTVT.

V is TRBV4-3 and J is TRBJ1-1; D gene uncertain. The CDR3 consists of 13 residues. Germline values: CDR1 LGHNA, CDR2 YSLEER. The V end was cut by 0 bases, the J end by 6 bases, with 8 bases between. CDR3 sequence reads: CASSQELGAEAFF. CDR3 bases: TGCGCCAGCAGCCAAGAGTTGGGCGCTGAAGCTTTCTTT.

This clone came up a few times. This chain joins TRBV6-5 and TRBJ1-1; 9 positions agree with TRBD1. Trimming cost V 6 bases and J 4 bases; bases outside gene matches: 6. Per the germline V gene, CDR1 is MNHEY and CDR2 is SVGAGI. The CDR3 has 14 amino acids. The CDR3 region has the DNA TGTGCCAGCAGCTCCGGGACAGGGATCACTGAAGCTTTCTTT. Its translation: CASSSGTGITEAFF.

This rearrangement joins TRBV9 to TRBJ1-2; no definite D call. This CDR3 is 12 amino acids long. Germline lookup yields CDR1 SGDLS and CDR2 YYNGEE. Trimming removed 4 bases from V and 2 bases from J, with 6 bases in between. Here the CDR3 DNA reads TGTGCCAGCAGCCCGGGAAACTATGGCTACACCTTC. It encodes CASSPGNYGYTF.

This clone occurred a few times. The rearrangement uses TRBV2 and TRBJ1-1; maybe TRBD1 (5 bases). Germline CDR1 SNHLY, CDR2 FYNNEI. This CDR3 is built from 14 residues. With 1 base removed from V and 1 base from J, the gap between germline ends came to 7 bases. The CDR3 nucleotides read TGTGCCAGCAGTGAAGGGGGGGAGAACACTGAAGCTTTCTTT. It is translated as CASSEGGENTEAFF.

The V call is TRBV21-1, the J call TRBJ2-3; TRBD1, the table's D call, was not compared with the DNA. TRBV21-1 is a pseudogene. This CDR3 has 14 residues. The CDR3 sequence: CASSKLTGTDTQYF. In nucleotides, the CDR3 is TGTGCCAGCAGCAAATTGACAGGGACAGATACGCAGTATTTT.

The chain has TRBV29-1 and TRBJ1-4; a possible D gene is TRBD1 (6 bases). Germline CDR1 reads SQVTM; CDR2 reads ANQGSEA. Trimming cost V 4 bases and J 0 bases, with 9 bases left between them. This CDR3 has 14 amino acids. The CDR3 loop reads CSVVQGPTNEKLFF. The DNA for the CDR3 is TGCAGCGTTGTTCAGGGGCCAACTAATGAAAAACTGTTTTTT. Variable domain in full (rest from reference TRBV29-1 and TRBJ1-4): SAVISQKPSRDICQRGTSLTIQCQVDSQVTMMFWYRQQPGQSLTLIATANQGSEATYESGFVIDKFPISRPNLTFSTLTVSNMSPEDSSIYLCSVVQGPTNEKLFFGSGTQLSVL.

The rearrangement joins TRBV29-1 to TRBJ2-3, with D maybe TRBD2 (6 bases). This CDR3 has 11 residues. CDR1 and CDR2 (germline): SQVTM, ANQGSEA. V gave up 6 bases and J gave up 6 bases, with 10 bases separating them. DNA of the CDR3: TGCAGCGTGGGTCGGGGGGATACGCAGTATTTT. It specifies CSVGRGDTQYF.

The V call is TRBV4-3, the J call TRBJ2-1; TRBD1 is a possible D gene (6 bases). This CDR3 is built from 16 residues. Trimming took off 0 bases at V and 8 bases at J, with 17 bases between the two ends. Germline CDR1 LGHNA, CDR2 YSLEER. CDR3 DNA: TGCGCCAGCAGCCAAGAGTATGTCCAGGGGTGGGATGAGCAGTTCTTC. Its protein is CASSQEYVQGWDEQFF.